This T cell receptor beta chain was recovered during a study of blood T cells in healthy people across ages. Background on the study: Per two T cells, about one barcoded beta molecule was captured through template switching. Whole-study results and caveats: With donor CMV status unknown, expanded clonotype changes were possibly confounded.

The use of a sample-barcoded 5' primer and a J-beta primer mix characterized a second PCR of roughly 6 to 11 cycles. A template-switch adaptor containing 12 random nucleotides labeled each cDNA molecule. TCRdb reprocessed the 5' RACE reads via MiXCR and lists one record per CDR3 protein. In the table there are about a million distinct CDR3 sequences, approximately 38% of which are singletons. Notes on this clonotype: Its antigen is not known.

The CDR3 runs 16 residues. V gave up 1 base and J gave up 7 bases, with 19 bases separating them. Germline assignment: CDR1 SEHNR and CDR2 FQNEAQ (reference sequence). The chain uses TRBV7-9 and TRBJ1-1; D is uncertain. The sequence came from a man aged 18-30 years in good health. What was sequenced was blood. The CDR3 nucleotides read TGTGCCAGCAGCTTAGTCCGAATTACAGCGTTAAATGAAGCTTTCTTT. The encoded protein is CASSLVRITALNEAFF.